These 12 T cell receptor beta chains were all obtained from the same sample, sequenced in a study of cytomegalovirus exposure and HLA in healthy donors. PCR involved 60 Vbeta and 13 Jbeta primers. Sequencing was performed with immunoSEQ multiplex PCR; in TCRdb, only in-frame clones are kept and a portion is missing. This sample has some 150,000 clones, with around 84% found just once. Sequenced sample: PBMCs. Receptors originate from a boy aged 2 to 10 in good health and CMV-seronegative.

The rearrangement joins TRBV28 to TRBJ2-7, with a weak D call TRBD1 (6 bases). Germline loops: CDR1 MDHEN, CDR2 SYDVKM. The CDR3 is 22 residues long. The V end was cut by 6 bases, the J end by 3 bases, with 39 bases between. The DNA for the CDR3 is TGTGCCAGCAGCGTCCCGGCTATGAGGGAACAGGGTATCTTTGGAACGGGCTACGAGCAGTACTTC. The encoded protein is CASSVPAMREQGIFGTGYEQYF.

The rearrangement joins TRBV15 to TRBJ2-7; the match to TRBD1 covers 7 bases. Germline V gives CDR1 LNHNV, CDR2 YYDKDF (reference sequence). The ends lost 0 bases at V and 3 bases at J; junction bases unmatched: 5. This CDR3 contains 15 residues. The CDR3 region is CATSRDQQGYYEQYF. CDR3 nucleotide sequence: TGTGCCACCAGCAGAGATCAACAGGGGTACTACGAGCAGTACTTC.

CDR3 nucleotide sequence: TGTGCCAGCAGCCAAGTTGGAGCGGGAGGGGGGGGTCAAGAGACCCAGTACTTC. Translation gives CASSQVGAGGGGQETQYF. This chain connects TRBV4-2 to TRBJ2-5, with TRBD2 matching over 10 bases. The CDR3 consists of 18 residues. Germline loops: CDR1 LGHNA, CDR2 YNFKEQ. Germline trimming cut 1 base from V and 2 bases from J; bases unmatched to any gene: 10.

V usage is TRBV7-6 and J usage is TRBJ1-1; unclear D gene. Germline assignment: CDR1 SGHVS and CDR2 FNYEAQ. Trimming shortened V by 5 bases and J by 5 bases, and 9 bases separated the two germline ends. This CDR3 region has 12 residues. The CDR3 region has the DNA TGTGCCAGCAGCCTTATCTCGACTGAAGCTTTCTTT. It encodes CASSLISTEAFF.

This clone is a singleton in its sample. V and J are TRBV28 and TRBJ1-2; possibly TRBD1 for D (6 bases). Deletions cut 11 bases from V and 3 bases from J, with 13 bases between. CDR3 length: 12 amino acids. CDR1 is MDHEN, CDR2 SYDVKM, per germline. This CDR3 reads CAAADRDYGYTF. CDR3 in DNA: TGTGCCGCCGCGGACAGAGACTATGGCTACACCTTC.

The chain links TRBV30 to TRBJ1-2; D gene ambiguous. This CDR3 region has 13 residues. Germline-derived CDR1 and CDR2 are GTSNPN and SVGIG (reference sequence). Trimming removed 4 bases from V and 8 bases from J, with 17 bases in between. The CDR3 loop is CAWINKGGRGYTF. DNA of the CDR3: TGTGCCTGGATCAACAAGGGAGGAAGGGGCTACACCTTC.

This rearrangement joins TRBV7-2 to TRBJ1-2; D is unclear. The CDR3 loop spans 14 amino acids. The germline V gene encodes CDR1 SGHTA and CDR2 FQGNSA. Trimming left V 5 bases short and J 5 bases short, with 15 bases between. The CDR3 DNA follows: TGTGCCAGCAGCCCTGGACTGGGCGGGTATGGCTACACCTTC. Translation gives CASSPGLGGYGYTF.

The V and J genes are TRBV5-1 and TRBJ2-1, with TRBD2 matching over 8 bases. V dropped 0 bases and J dropped 5; count of bases not matched to a gene: 7. The CDR3 totals 16 residues. Germline CDR1 and CDR2: SGHRS and YFSETQ. The CDR3 DNA sequence: TGCGCCAGCAGCTTGGTTTTTGCGGGAGGCAACAATGAGCAGTTCTTC. Translation: CASSLVFAGGNNEQFF.

The chain uses TRBV4-3 and TRBJ2-3, with a possible D match to TRBD2 (6 bases). The CDR3 runs to 17 residues. The germline CDR1 and CDR2 sequences are LGHNA and YSLEER. The V gene lost 4 bases and the J gene lost 4 bases, with 21 bases spanning the gap. The CDR3 spells CASSPSLLFPGADTQYF. DNA of the CDR3: TGCGCCAGCAGCCCCTCTTTGTTATTCCCGGGGGCAGATACGCAGTATTTT.

The V call is TRBV2, the J call TRBJ2-7, with no clear D. This CDR3 has 14 amino acids. Trimming stripped 4 bases from V and 1 base from J, with 11 bases between. From germline, CDR1 is SNHLY and CDR2 FYNNEI. The CDR3 reads CASSVRQPSYEQYF. In DNA form, the CDR3 reads TGTGCCAGCAGTGTGAGGCAGCCTTCCTACGAGCAGTACTTC.

The CDR3 DNA is TGTGCCAGTAGTGCCGGGTCCATGAACACTGAAGCTTTCTTT. This codes for CASSAGSMNTEAFF. The rearrangement joins TRBV19 to TRBJ1-1; no clear D gene. The length of the CDR3 is 14 residues. CDR1 LNHDA and CDR2 SQIVND come from the germline V gene (reference sequence). Deletions cut 5 bases from V and 0 bases from J, with 10 bases between.

J is TRBJ1-2 and V is TRBV28, with no clear D. CDR3 length: 14 residues. V lost 4 bases to trimming and J lost 3 bases, with 12 bases between them. Germline V gives CDR1 MDHEN, CDR2 SYDVKM. The CDR3 loop is CASSSINSDYGYTF. CDR3 bases: TGTGCCAGCAGTTCTATTAATTCCGACTATGGCTACACCTTC.